The 25 T cell receptor beta chains reported below all come from one sample, sequenced in a study of CD8 T cells in ankylosing spondylitis. Study-wide findings and caveats: There was a TCR beta motif, made of fewer than 10 highly homologous variants, that appeared characteristic of ankylosing spondylitis blood.

TCRdb reprocessed the 5' RACE reads with MiXCR, giving one entry per CDR3 protein. The sample includes around 480,000 distinct CDR3 sequences, about a sixth of them seen just once. These receptors have no known antigen. The specimen was blood, either unsorted or a sorted T cell fraction (not recorded which). All receptors derive from a male donor with ankylosing spondylitis.

The J gene is TRBJ2-1, the V gene TRBV6-1; 12 nucleotides line up with TRBD1. Germline V gene sequence: CDR1 MNHNS, CDR2 SASEGT. Trimming removed 8 bases from V and 7 bases from J; junction bases left unmatched: 12. This CDR3 region has 16 residues. As DNA, the CDR3 is TGTGCCAGCGAACCCGGGACAGGGGGCGGTCGGAATGAGCAGTTCTTC. Its protein product is CASEPGTGGGRNEQFF.

The chain links TRBV7-2 to TRBJ2-5, with D perhaps TRBD2 (6 bases). Germline CDR1 is SGHTA and CDR2 is FQGNSA. The CDR3 is 15 amino acids. Trimming removed 1 base at V and 4 bases at J, with 13 bases between. CDR3 amino acids: CASSLGPLGGETQYF. Here the CDR3 DNA reads TGTGCCAGCAGCTTAGGGCCCTTGGGAGGAGAGACCCAGTACTTC.

This clonotype has more than one count but fewer than ten. The rearrangement joins TRBV29-1 to TRBJ2-7; 7 bases align to TRBD2. V gave up 7 bases and J gave up 7 bases; unmatched junction bases: 13. CDR1 and CDR2 from the germline V gene are SQVTM and ANQGSEA. This CDR3 has 13 residues. The CDR3 sequence: CSGGLSFSGEQYF. CDR3 DNA sequence: TGCAGCGGGGGACTATCCTTTTCTGGAGAGCAGTACTTC.

The V and J genes are TRBV15 and TRBJ1-5; D gene ambiguous. V lost 0 bases and J lost 6, with 6 bases in between. The CDR3 length is 13 residues. The germline V gene encodes CDR1 LNHNV and CDR2 YYDKDF (reference sequence). The CDR3 loop reads CATSRDFVQPQHF. The CDR3 coding sequence is TGTGCCACCAGCAGAGATTTCGTTCAGCCCCAGCATTTT.

CDR3 in amino acids: CASSEMRTGPSALSGYTF. The CDR3, as DNA: TGTGCCAGCAGTGAAATGAGGACAGGGCCCTCCGCTCTAAGCGGCTACACCTTC. The V gene is TRBV6-1, the J gene TRBJ1-2; 8 bases map to TRBD1. With 2 bases clipped from V and 8 bases from J, the junction kept 19 bases outside the gene matches. This CDR3 has 18 amino acids. The V gene's germline CDR1 is MNHNS and CDR2 SASEGT.

This clonotype was counted between two and nine times. The V call is TRBV6-5, the J call TRBJ2-1; D might be TRBD2 (6 bases). CDR1 is MNHEY, CDR2 SVGAGI, per germline. The CDR3 is made up of 15 amino acids. The ends were cut back, 2 bases at V and 9 bases at J, with 17 bases in the middle. CDR3: CASSYRDSIYSEQFF. In nucleotides, the CDR3 is TGTGCCAGCAGTTACCGGGACTCTATTTACTCTGAGCAGTTCTTC.

The chain uses TRBV12-3 or TRBV12-4 and TRBJ1-5; 8 nucleotides line up with TRBD1. V shed 5 bases and J 7 bases; nucleotides not matched to a gene: 4. CDR3 length equals 13 residues. CDR3 loop: CASSQGAGQPQHF. The CDR3 region has the DNA TGTGCCAGCAGTCAGGGGGCGGGACAGCCCCAGCATTTT.

Many counts were recorded for this clonotype. This chain joins TRBV9 and TRBJ2-3, with TRBD1 matching 8 bases. This CDR3 has 15 residues. The V gene's germline CDR1 is SGDLS and CDR2 YYNGEE. The trim removed 2 bases at V and 0 bases at J, leaving 2 bases unmatched. The CDR3 DNA is TGTGCCAGCAGCGTGGGACAGGCTAGCACAGATACGCAGTATTTT. Translated: CASSVGQASTDTQYF.

The table lists this clonotype with a few counts. The chain carries TRBV29-1 and TRBJ1-1; 8 bases are a match to TRBD1. V was pared by 6 bases and J by 2 bases, with 5 bases of the junction left unmatched. Germline loops: CDR1 SQVTM, CDR2 ANQGSEA. The CDR3 covers 13 residues. The CDR3 DNA sequence: TGCAGCGTCAGGGGGCGCTTAAACACTGAAGCTTTCTTT. Translating gives CSVRGRLNTEAFF.

This clonotype has only a few counts. This chain joins TRBV7-9 and TRBJ1-4, with D uncertain. Germline V gives CDR1 SEHNR, CDR2 FQNEAQ (reference sequence). Deletions cut 3 bases from V and 4 bases from J, with 6 bases between. The CDR3 is 13 residues long. The CDR3 loop is CASSFSHNEKLFF. The CDR3, as DNA: TGTGCCAGCAGCTTTTCGCATAATGAAAAACTGTTTTTT.

The CDR3 here is CASSSRAEYGYTF. CDR3 DNA: TGTGCCAGCAGCTCCCGGGCTGAGTATGGCTACACCTTC. The chain joins TRBV7-9 to TRBJ1-2; D not certain. The germline CDR1 and CDR2 sequences are SEHNR and FQNEAQ (reference sequence). The CDR3 has 13 residues. The V and J ends lost 4 bases and 5 bases respectively, with 11 bases between them.

This clonotype was detected only a few times. The V call is TRBV10-3, the J call TRBJ2-1; TRBD2 agrees at 8 bases. Germline trimming cut 9 bases from V and 2 bases from J; bases unmatched to any gene: 6. This CDR3 region has 14 residues. CDR1 is ENHRY and CDR2 is SYGVKD in the germline V gene. The CDR3 protein is CAIHGGATYNEQFF. As DNA, the CDR3 is TGTGCCATACACGGGGGGGCGACCTACAATGAGCAGTTCTTC.

This chain connects TRBV6-1 to TRBJ2-7; the match to TRBD2 covers 8 bases. This CDR3 is 14 amino acids long. The V gene's germline CDR1 is MNHNS and CDR2 SASEGT. The V and J ends lost 5 bases and 3 bases, in that order; junction bases with no gene match: 6. The DNA of the CDR3 is TGTGCCAGCAGTCCCCCCGGGGGGGGCTACGAGCAGTACTTC. It yields the protein CASSPPGGGYEQYF.

This sequence joins TRBV2 and TRBJ2-5; D remains ambiguous. This CDR3 has 12 amino acids. The V end was cut by 2 bases, the J end by 8 bases, with 9 bases between. CDR1 and CDR2 (germline): SNHLY, FYNNEI. The CDR3 DNA follows: TGTGCCAGCAGTGAATACCCCGGTACCCAGTACTTC. Translating it yields CASSEYPGTQYF.

CDR3: CATSDPRTSGSNEQFF. The DNA of the CDR3 is TGTGCCACCAGTGATCCCCGGACTAGCGGGAGTAATGAGCAGTTCTTC. This chain uses TRBV24-1 with TRBJ2-1, with 13 bases identical to TRBD2. The CDR3 loop spans 16 amino acids. The germline gives CDR1 KGHDR, CDR2 SFDVKD. Losses at the gene ends were 3 bases for V and 7 bases for J; bases not matched to a gene: 5.

The chain recombines TRBV28 with TRBJ2-1, with 7 bases aligning to TRBD1. Germline V CDR1 and CDR2: MDHEN, SYDVKM. The CDR3 is made up of 21 amino acids. Losses at the gene ends were 9 bases for V and 1 base for J; bases not matched to a gene: 27. DNA for the CDR3: TGTGCCAGGACAGGGTATCGAAAGCTTTGGAAAATCATAACATCCTACAATGAGCAGTTCTTC. Amino acids: CARTGYRKLWKIITSYNEQFF.

This clonotype showed up just a few times. The gene calls are TRBV7-2 and TRBJ2-1, with D perhaps TRBD1 (6 bases). This CDR3 region has 14 residues. V gave up 3 bases and J gave up 8 bases, with 14 bases separating them. The germline V gene encodes CDR1 SGHTA and CDR2 FQGNSA. The CDR3 nucleotides read TGTGCCAGCAGCTTCGCCAGGGGCGTCGATGAGCAGTTCTTC. This translates into CASSFARGVDEQFF.

The chain uses TRBV12-3 or TRBV12-4 and TRBJ2-2; TRBD2 agrees at 7 bases. CDR3 length: 14 residues. J was trimmed by 6 bases and V by 7 bases; bases with no gene match: 8. CDR3 in DNA: TGTGCCAGCATAGCGGGTTGGGTAGCCGGGGAGCTGTTTTTT. Translation: CASIAGWVAGELFF.

This clonotype was detected a few times. The chain carries TRBV20-1 and TRBJ2-5; maybe TRBD2 (5 bases). Germline assignment: CDR1 DFQATT and CDR2 SNEGSKA (reference sequence). With 4 bases removed from V and 5 bases from J, the gap between germline ends came to 11 bases. The CDR3 is 12 residues long. CDR3 loop: CSATRPGETQYF. DNA for the CDR3: TGCAGTGCTACCCGGCCGGGGGAGACCCAGTACTTC.

This chain joins TRBV6-6 and TRBJ1-2; a possible D gene is TRBD1 (5 bases). This CDR3 has 13 residues. Trimming took 7 bases from V and 4 from J, leaving 13 bases between them. Germline V CDR1 and CDR2: MNHNY, SVGAGI (reference sequence). CDR3: CASTGGNRYGYTF. In nucleotides, the CDR3 is TGTGCCAGCACTGGGGGGAATCGCTATGGCTACACCTTC.

The V gene is TRBV20-1, the J gene TRBJ2-7; TRBD1 is a possible D gene (6 bases). V shed 6 bases and J shed 4 bases, with 19 bases lying between them. The CDR3 is 14 residues long. Germline-derived CDR1 and CDR2 are DFQATT and SNEGSKA (reference sequence). DNA for the CDR3: TGCAGTGCCAGCTCCGGACTCCAGGGGTACGAGCAGTACTTC. It encodes CSASSGLQGYEQYF.

This clonotype was detected many times. The chain has TRBV25-1 and TRBJ1-6; D may be TRBD1 (5 bases). Germline assignment: CDR1 MGHDK and CDR2 SYGVNS. Trimming removed 7 bases at V and 9 bases at J, with 16 bases between. CDR3 length equals 14 residues. The CDR3: CASISGSEGSPLHF. The CDR3 DNA follows: TGTGCCAGCATATCAGGGAGTGAGGGTTCACCCCTCCACTTT.

V is TRBV28 and J is TRBJ2-1; 11 nucleotides match TRBD2. Germline-derived CDR1 and CDR2 are MDHEN and SYDVKM. Germline trimming cut 3 bases from V and 7 bases from J; bases unmatched to any gene: 5. CDR3 length equals 15 residues. The CDR3 DNA sequence: TGTGCCAGCAGTTTTGAACTAGCGGGAGTAAATGAGCAGTTCTTC. This codes for CASSFELAGVNEQFF. The variable domain in full, with the rest retrieved from reference TRBV28 and TRBJ2-1, is DVKVTQSSRYLVKRTGEKVFLECVQDMDHENMFWYRQDPGLGLRLIYFSYDVKMKEKGDIPEGYSVSREKKERFSLILESASTNQTSMYLCASSFELAGVNEQFFGPGTRLTVL.

Here the CDR3 reads CASTRQGGVGTQYF. CDR3 coding DNA: TGTGCCAGTACTCGACAGGGGGGCGTGGGTACGCAGTATTTT. The V gene is TRBV19, the J gene TRBJ2-3, with 9 bases fitting TRBD1. Germline loops: CDR1 LNHDA, CDR2 SQIVND (reference sequence). The CDR3 totals 14 residues. V gave up 7 bases and J gave up 8 bases; unmatched junction bases: 10.

This clonotype showed up many times. This chain links TRBV12-3 or TRBV12-4 with TRBJ2-5, with 10 positions matching TRBD2. There are 16 residues in the CDR3. V lost 5 bases and J lost 4; bases outside the gene matches: 10. The CDR3 nucleotides read TGTGCCAGCAGTCCTCCTCTAGCGGGGGTAGGAGAGACCCAGTACTTC. Protein sequence: CASSPPLAGVGETQYF.